Shown below are 8 T cell receptor beta chains from a single sample sequenced in a study of T cells after yellow fever vaccination. TCRdb reprocessed the 5' RACE reads via MiXCR and lists one record per CDR3 protein. The sample has 150,000 to 200,000 distinct CDR3 sequences; approximately 6% are singletons. Sequences were derived from CD4+ T cells sorted from PBMCs, sampled on the day of the first yellow fever vaccination. The receptors shown here come from a man aged 18 to 29 who received the YFV17D yellow fever vaccine.

The chain's CDR3 is CASSVPGATLLDTQYF. The CDR3 DNA reads as TGTGCCAGCAGTGTACCGGGGGCGACTCTTTTAGATACGCAGTATTTT. The genes are TRBV2 and TRBJ2-3; TRBD1 or TRBD2 may be the D gene (6 bases each). This CDR3 is 16 amino acids long. In germline, CDR1 is SNHLY, CDR2 FYNNEI. Trimming removed 4 bases from V and 5 bases from J, with 19 bases in between.

This clonotype was detected many times. The CDR3 DNA reads TGTGCCAGCAGCCCAACTAGCGGGGGGGCATATGAGCAGTTCTTC. Encoded protein: CASSPTSGGAYEQFF. The chain uses TRBV6-5 and TRBJ2-1; 13 bases are shared with TRBD2. Trimming removed 6 bases from V and 8 bases from J; junction bases left unmatched: 7. This CDR3 has 15 residues. Per the germline V gene, CDR1 is MNHEY and CDR2 is SVGAGI.

This clonotype was recorded at least ten times. Since a much larger clone is just one base distant, this may be a read error. The chain has TRBV4-2 and TRBJ2-3; D ambiguous. The CDR3 extends over 12 amino acids. Per germline, CDR1 LGHNA and CDR2 YNFKEQ. V was cut by 0 bases and J by 5 bases, with 3 bases left in between. The CDR3: CASSQDRDTQYF. In DNA form, the CDR3 reads TGTGCCAGCAGCCAAGATAGAGATACGCAGTATTTT.

At least ten counts were recorded for this clonotype. The rearrangement joins TRBV5-1 to TRBJ2-3; D may correspond to TRBD1 or TRBD2 (5 bases each). V dropped 4 bases and J dropped 2 bases, with 11 bases sitting between them. The germline CDR1 and CDR2 sequences are SGHRS and YFSETQ. This CDR3 is 14 amino acids long. In DNA form, the CDR3 reads TGCGCCAGCAGCCGGGACGGCTACACAGATACGCAGTATTTT. This translates into CASSRDGYTDTQYF. Full variable domain (rest looked up from reference TRBV5-1 and TRBJ2-3): KAGVTQTPRYLIKTRGQQVTLSCSPISGHRSVSWYQQTPGQGLQFLFEYFSETQRNKGNFPGRFSGRQFSNSRSEMNVSTLELGDSALYLCASSRDGYTDTQYFGPGTRLTVL.

This clonotype was recorded at least ten times. The V and J genes are TRBV19 and TRBJ1-2; 9 nucleotides line up with TRBD1. J was trimmed by 8 bases and V by 3 bases; bases with no gene match: 7. This CDR3 is built from 14 residues. Germline-derived CDR1 and CDR2 are LNHDA and SQIVND (reference sequence). DNA for the CDR3: TGTGCCAGTAGTATGGTGGGACAGGGACACGGCTACACCTTC. Protein product: CASSMVGQGHGYTF.

At least ten counts were recorded for this clonotype. V and J are TRBV4-1 and TRBJ2-3; 8 bases match TRBD1. V lost 0 bases, J lost 4 bases, and 9 bases stayed unmatched. Germline V gene sequence: CDR1 MGHRA, CDR2 YSYEKL. The CDR3 sequence is 17 residues long. The CDR3 here is CASSQDKGQGVPDTQYF. For the CDR3, the DNA is TGCGCCAGCAGCCAAGATAAAGGACAGGGAGTACCAGATACGCAGTATTTT.

This clonotype was observed many times. This chain uses TRBV28 with TRBJ2-3, with D tentatively TRBD1 (5 bases). V shed 2 bases and J shed 14 bases, with 14 bases lying between them. Germline values: CDR1 MDHEN, CDR2 SYDVKM. This CDR3 spans 12 amino acids. CDR3 DNA sequence: TGTGCCAGCAGTTTAGTGCAGGGCTCTCCGTATTTT. This codes for CASSLVQGSPYF.

This clonotype was picked up many times. The chain's CDR3 is CASSYSGTAEQYF. For the CDR3, the DNA is TGTGCCAGCAGTTACTCGGGGACAGCCGAGCAGTACTTC. The chain employs TRBV6-5 and TRBJ2-7, with 7 bases matching TRBD1. Per the germline V gene, CDR1 is MNHEY and CDR2 is SVGAGI. The CDR3 has 13 amino acids. The trim removed 0 bases at V and 6 bases at J, leaving 2 bases unmatched.